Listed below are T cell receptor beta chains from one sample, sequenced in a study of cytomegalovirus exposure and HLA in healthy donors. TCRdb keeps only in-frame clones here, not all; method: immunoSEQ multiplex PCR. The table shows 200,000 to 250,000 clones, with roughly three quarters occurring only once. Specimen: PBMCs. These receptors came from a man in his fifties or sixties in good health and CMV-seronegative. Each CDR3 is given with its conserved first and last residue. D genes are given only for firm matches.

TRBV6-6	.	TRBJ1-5	TGTGCCAGCAGTTACGAGGGCCAGAGCAATCAGCCCCAGCATTTT	CASSYEGQSNQPQHF
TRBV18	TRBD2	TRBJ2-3	TGTGCCAGCTCACCACCAGGACTAGCGGGGGGCACAGATACGCAGTATTTT	CASSPPGLAGGTDTQYF
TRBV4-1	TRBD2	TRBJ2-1	TGCGCCAGCAGCCAAGGTTCTTCGGGACTAGCGAGCTACAATGAGCAGTTCTTC	CASSQGSSGLASYNEQFF
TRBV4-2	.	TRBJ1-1	TGTGCCAGCAGCCACGGCGGACATCTCTTGAACACTGAAGCTTTCTTT	CASSHGGHLLNTEAFF
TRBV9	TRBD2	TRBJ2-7	TGTGCCAGCAGCGTAGGATGGCGGGAGCCCGCCTACGAGCAGTACTTC	CASSVGWREPAYEQYF
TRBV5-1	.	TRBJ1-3	TGCGCCAGCAGCTTGGATTGGGGGGGGCAGGCTGGAAACACCATATATTTT	CASSLDWGGQAGNTIYF
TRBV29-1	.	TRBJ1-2	TGCAGCGTTGAAGGGGACACACGGGGCTACACCTTC	CSVEGDTRGYTF
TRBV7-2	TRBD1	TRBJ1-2	TGTGCCAGCAGCTTTTCGACAGGGGGCTATGGCTACACCTTC	CASSFSTGGYGYTF
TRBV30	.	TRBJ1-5	TGTGCCTGGAGTGGACAGAATCGCAATCAGCCCCAGCATTTT	CAWSGQNRNQPQHF
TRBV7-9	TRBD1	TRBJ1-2	TGTGCCAGCAGCTACCGGGACAGCCAGTCCTATGGCTACACCTTC	CASSYRDSQSYGYTF
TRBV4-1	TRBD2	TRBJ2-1	TGCGCCAGCAGCGAAGTCCTAGCGGGCGCCTCCTACAATGAGCAGTTCTTC	CASSEVLAGASYNEQFF
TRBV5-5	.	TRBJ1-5	TGTGCCAGCAGCTTGTTACAGAGCAATCAGCCCCAGCATTTT	CASSLLQSNQPQHF
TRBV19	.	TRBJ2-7	TGTGCCAGTAGTATTGGAGGCCATCCCTACGAGCAGTACTTC	CASSIGGHPYEQYF